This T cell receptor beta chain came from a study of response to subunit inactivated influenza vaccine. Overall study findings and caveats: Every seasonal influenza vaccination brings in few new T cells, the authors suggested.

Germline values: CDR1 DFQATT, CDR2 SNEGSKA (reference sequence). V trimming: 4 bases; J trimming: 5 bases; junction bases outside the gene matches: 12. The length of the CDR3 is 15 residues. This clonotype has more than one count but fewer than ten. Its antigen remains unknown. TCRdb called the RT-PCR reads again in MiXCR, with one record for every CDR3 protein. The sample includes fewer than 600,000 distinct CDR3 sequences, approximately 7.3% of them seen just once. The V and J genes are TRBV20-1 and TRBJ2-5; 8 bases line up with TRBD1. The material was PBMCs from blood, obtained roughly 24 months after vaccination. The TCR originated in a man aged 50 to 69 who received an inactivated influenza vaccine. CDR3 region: CSATSSRGLGETQYF. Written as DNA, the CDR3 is TGCAGTGCTACCTCCTCCAGGGGGCTGGGGGAGACCCAGTACTTC.